The 5 T cell receptor beta chains below come from one sample, sequenced in a study of blood T cell repertoires in COVID-19. The method was immunoSEQ multiplex PCR; TCRdb's version includes in-frame clones alone and lacks a portion of them. The repertoire has about 120,000 clones, 75% to 85% of them found once; the top ten carry 9.5% to 13%. Sequencing was done on a sample of peripheral blood. These receptors all stem from a human donor in a cohort sampled during active COVID-19.

The chain employs TRBV24-1 and TRBJ2-2, with D possibly being TRBD1 (5 bases). CDR1 KGHDR and CDR2 SFDVKD come from the germline V gene. V lost 4 bases to trimming and J lost 0 bases, with 14 bases between them. The CDR3 is 17 residues long. In DNA, the CDR3 is TGTGCCACCAGTGACCGATGGACACTAACGAACACCGGGGAGCTGTTTTTT. Protein product: CATSDRWTLTNTGELFF.

The J gene is TRBJ2-4, the V gene TRBV5-8, with D possibly TRBD1 on 5 matching bases. Germline V gives CDR1 SGHTS, CDR2 YDEGEE. This CDR3 contains 19 residues. With 1 base removed from V and 0 bases from J, the gap between germline ends came to 20 bases. CDR3 sequence reads: CASSLSLGQGSIAKNIQYF. CDR3 DNA sequence: TGTGCCAGCAGCTTGAGTTTGGGGCAGGGTTCAATAGCCAAAAACATTCAGTACTTC.

The chain links TRBV19 to TRBJ1-1; TRBD1 matches 7 bases. The length of the CDR3 is 15 residues. With 5 bases clipped from V and 2 bases from J, the junction kept 8 bases outside the gene matches. In germline, CDR1 is LNHDA, CDR2 SQIVND (reference sequence). CDR3 protein: CASSGLTGFNTEAFF. As DNA, the CDR3 is TGTGCCAGTAGTGGCCTGACAGGGTTCAACACTGAAGCTTTCTTT.

Concerning this clone itself: This same CDR3 is encoded by further DNA sequences in the sample. The genes are TRBV5-1 and TRBJ2-5; 7 bases are shared with TRBD1. Germline loops: CDR1 SGHRS, CDR2 YFSETQ. This CDR3 contains 14 residues. V trimming: 0 bases; J trimming: 1 base; junction bases outside the gene matches: 0. The CDR3 loop is CASSLGQGQETQYF. Written as DNA, the CDR3 is TGCGCCAGCAGCTTGGGACAGGGCCAAGAGACCCAGTACTTC.

The gene calls are TRBV4-3 and TRBJ2-2; 10 positions agree with TRBD1. Per germline, CDR1 LGHNA and CDR2 YSLEER. V gave up 1 base and J gave up 5 bases; unmatched junction bases: 7. This CDR3 is 17 amino acids long. The CDR3 region has the DNA TGCGCCAGCAGCCAAGGAGGGGACAGGGGCAGAACCGGGGAGCTGTTTTTT. Translated, it gives CASSQGGDRGRTGELFF.